The 20 T cell receptor beta chains below come from one sample, sequenced in a study of cytomegalovirus exposure and HLA in healthy donors. PCR employed 60 Vbeta and 13 Jbeta primers. Libraries were prepared by immunoSEQ multiplex PCR; TCRdb keeps only in-frame clonotypes and omits some of them. This table has over 200,000 clones, around four fifths appearing once. The sequenced sample was PBMCs. All receptors derive from a woman between 35 and 50 years old in good health and CMV-seronegative.

The chain combines TRBV7-2 with TRBJ2-1; TRBD2 aligns across 9 bases. Germline CDR1 and CDR2: SGHTA and FQGNSA. With V trimmed by 1 base and J by 2 bases, 3 bases remained unmatched. This CDR3 has 16 residues. The CDR3 nucleotides are TGTGCCAGCAGCTTAGATGCGGGGGGGCCCTACAATGAGCAGTTCTTC. This encodes CASSLDAGGPYNEQFF.

This chain connects TRBV13 to TRBJ2-1, with TRBD1 identical over 12 bases. CDR3 length: 16 residues. V lost 4 bases and J lost 8; bases outside the gene matches: 9. Per germline, CDR1 PRHDT and CDR2 FYEKMQ (reference sequence). CDR3 in amino acids: CASSSLGGQGADEQFF. The CDR3 DNA is TGTGCCAGCAGCTCCCTGGGGGGACAGGGGGCCGATGAGCAGTTCTTC.

This clone was detected only a few times. The chain employs TRBV7-9 and TRBJ1-4, with a weak D call TRBD1 (5 bases). CDR1 is SEHNR, CDR2 FQNEAQ, per germline (reference sequence). V was cut by 6 bases and J by 7 bases, with 18 bases left in between. The CDR3 loop spans 15 amino acids. The CDR3 region is CASRGTDTPFEKLFF. The CDR3, as DNA: TGTGCCAGCAGGGGTACGGACACACCCTTTGAAAAACTGTTTTTT.

As regards this clone: The junction shows a germline mismatch at one end, possibly a read error. The chain joins TRBV28 to TRBJ1-3; 8 bases map to TRBD1. Per germline, CDR1 MDHEN and CDR2 SYDVKM. The CDR3 is 14 residues long. The CDR3 coding sequence is TGTGCCAGCAGTCGACAGGGGATTGGAGACACCATATATTTT. This translates into CASSRQGIGDTIYF.

V gene TRBV7-3 combines with J gene TRBJ1-1, with D perhaps matching TRBD1 (6 bases). The CDR3 extends over 15 amino acids. Germline assignment: CDR1 SGHTA and CDR2 FQGTGA. Trimming took off 1 base at V and 4 bases at J, with 13 bases between the two ends. CDR3 amino acids: CASSLRGEGGTEAFF. As DNA, the CDR3 is TGTGCCAGCAGCTTAAGAGGCGAAGGGGGCACTGAAGCTTTCTTT.

The count of this clone is one. The chain is built from TRBV5-1 and TRBJ2-7; TRBD1 aligns across 7 bases. The CDR3 sequence is 15 residues long. Germline values: CDR1 SGHRS, CDR2 YFSETQ. J was trimmed by 2 bases and V by 2 bases; bases with no gene match: 7. CDR3 nucleotides: TGCGCCAGCAGCTTAGCCACAGGGGTTACCTACGAGCAGTACTTC. It encodes CASSLATGVTYEQYF. The whole variable domain, remainder taken from reference TRBV5-1 and TRBJ2-7, is KAGVTQTPRYLIKTRGQQVTLSCSPISGHRSVSWYQQTPGQGLQFLFEYFSETQRNKGNFPGRFSGRQFSNSRSEMNVSTLELGDSALYLCASSLATGVTYEQYFGPGTRLTVT.

This chain joins TRBV7-6 and TRBJ1-4; TRBD1 aligns across 7 bases. Per germline, CDR1 SGHVS and CDR2 FNYEAQ. This CDR3 has 16 amino acids. Losses at the gene ends were 0 bases for V and 3 bases for J; bases not matched to a gene: 4. CDR3 bases: TGTGCCAGCAGCTTAGCCTACAGGGGCTCTAATGAAAAACTGTTTTTT. The encoded protein is CASSLAYRGSNEKLFF.

This clone occurred once. The V and J genes are TRBV7-8 and TRBJ1-1, with D possibly being TRBD1 (5 bases). CDR1 SGHVS and CDR2 FQNEAQ come from the germline V gene. The CDR3 loop spans 15 amino acids. Trimming took 5 bases from V and 1 from J, leaving 14 bases between them. The CDR3: CASSLMGLTNTEAFF. The CDR3 coding sequence is TGTGCCAGCAGCCTTATGGGACTGACGAACACTGAAGCTTTCTTT.

V gene TRBV4-3 combines with J gene TRBJ2-2, with D possibly matching TRBD1 (5 bases). CDR1 LGHNA and CDR2 YSLEER come from the germline V gene. V shed 6 bases and J shed 4 bases, with 15 bases lying between them. This CDR3 has 15 amino acids. The CDR3 sequence: CASSPTVRATGELFF. CDR3 bases: TGCGCCAGCAGTCCGACAGTCCGGGCCACCGGGGAGCTGTTTTTT.

The chain combines TRBV7-2 with TRBJ2-7; D gene unclear. The CDR3 sequence is 11 residues long. Per the germline V gene, CDR1 is SGHTA and CDR2 is FQGNSA. V lost 5 bases, J lost 3 bases, and 5 bases lay in between. CDR3 loop: CASSRDYEQYF. The CDR3 bases are TGTGCCAGCAGCCGCGACTACGAGCAGTACTTC.

The J gene is TRBJ2-1, the V gene TRBV5-4, with D tentatively TRBD2 (5 bases). The CDR3 has 15 residues. The germline V gene encodes CDR1 SGHNT and CDR2 YYREEE (reference sequence). Trimming took off 4 bases at V and 6 bases at J, with 17 bases between the two ends. The CDR3 loop is CASSPAGSVGNEQFF. The CDR3 DNA reads TGTGCCAGCAGCCCGGCTGGTAGCGTTGGCAATGAGCAGTTCTTC.

The chain links TRBV5-5 to TRBJ1-1; a weak D match, TRBD1 (5 bases). Germline CDR1 reads SGHKS; CDR2 reads YYEKEE (reference sequence). Trimming shortened V by 5 bases and J by 1 base, and 9 bases separated the two germline ends. This CDR3 comprises 13 residues. This CDR3 reads CASRRGGNTEAFF. The CDR3 region has the DNA TGTGCCAGCAGGCGGGGCGGGAACACTGAAGCTTTCTTT.

V usage is TRBV2 and J usage is TRBJ2-3; the match to TRBD2 covers 12 bases. Germline CDR1 is SNHLY and CDR2 is FYNNEI. V trimming: 9 bases; J trimming: 1 base; junction bases outside the gene matches: 5. The CDR3 is made up of 15 amino acids. CDR3 nucleotide sequence: TGTGCCAGTGGCCGGACTAGCGGGGGCACAGATACGCAGTATTTT. It specifies CASGRTSGGTDTQYF.

The chain is built from TRBV18 and TRBJ2-5, with D tentatively TRBD1 (8 bases). The CDR3 covers 15 residues. Germline V CDR1 and CDR2: KGHSH, LQKENI. The V and J ends lost 3 bases and 5 bases respectively, with 16 bases between them. The chain's CDR3 is CASSPAGQGGETQYF. As DNA, the CDR3 is TGTGCCAGCTCACCTGCTGGACAGGGAGGGGAGACCCAGTACTTC.

The rearrangement uses TRBV14 and TRBJ1-3; 8 nucleotides align to TRBD1. CDR1 SGHDN and CDR2 FVKESK come from the germline V gene. V shed 5 bases, J shed 0 bases, and the junction held 3 bases outside the gene matches. The CDR3 has 15 residues. Here the CDR3 DNA reads TGTGCCAGCAGCGTGGGGACAGGCTCTGGAAACACCATATATTTT. This sequence encodes CASSVGTGSGNTIYF.

This chain joins TRBV11-3 and TRBJ2-4, with 10 positions matching TRBD2. The CDR3 has 19 amino acids. Trimming cost V 6 bases and J 2 bases; bases outside gene matches: 16. Germline-derived CDR1 and CDR2 are SGHNT and YENEEA. CDR3 nucleotide sequence: TGTGCCAGCAGTTACAAAGCGGGGGGGCCGACTATGTCCAAAAACATTCAGTACTTC. It translates to CASSYKAGGPTMSKNIQYF. The variable domain in full, with the rest retrieved from reference TRBV11-3 and TRBJ2-4, is EAGVVQSPRYKIIEKKQPVAFWCNPISGHNTLYWYLQNLGQGPELLIRYENEEAVDDSQLPKDRFSAERLKGVDSTLKIQPAELGDSAVYLCASSYKAGGPTMSKNIQYFGAGTRLSVL.

This sequence joins TRBV11-2 and TRBJ2-5, with D possibly matching TRBD2 (5 bases). V lost 2 bases and J 2 bases, leaving 18 bases between the germline ends. Germline V lookup: CDR1 SGHAT, CDR2 FQNNGV. CDR3 length equals 17 residues. DNA of the CDR3: TGTGCCAGCAGCTTAAATGTCCCTCCGGGGAGACAAGAGACCCAGTACTTC. Amino acids: CASSLNVPPGRQETQYF.

The chain joins TRBV5-1 to TRBJ1-4, with D perhaps TRBD1 (5 bases). V was trimmed by 0 bases and J by 7 bases, leaving 13 bases between them. CDR1 SGHRS and CDR2 YFSETQ come from the germline V gene. The CDR3 spans 15 residues. DNA for the CDR3: TGCGCCAGCAGCTTGGAAGCAGGGTTGCGTGAAAAACTGTTTTTT. Encoded protein: CASSLEAGLREKLFF.

This chain connects TRBV19 to TRBJ2-2; the D gene is possibly TRBD1 (6 bases). The CDR3 is 14 amino acids. CDR1 and CDR2 from the germline V gene are LNHDA and SQIVND (reference sequence). The germline V and J ends were trimmed by 1 base and 4 bases, with 7 bases remaining between them. In nucleotides, the CDR3 is TGTGCCAGTAGTATAGTAGGGGGCACCGGGGAGCTGTTTTTT. It encodes CASSIVGGTGELFF. The full variable domain, with the rest looked up from reference TRBV19 and TRBJ2-2, is DGGITQSPKYLFRKEGQNVTLSCEQNLNHDAMYWYRQDPGQGLRLIYYSQIVNDFQKGDIAEGYSVSREKKESFPLTVTSAQKNPTAFYLCASSIVGGTGELFFGEGSRLTVL.

The chain uses TRBV11-2 and TRBJ2-1; the match to TRBD2 covers 13 bases. The CDR3 is made up of 19 amino acids. The germline V gene encodes CDR1 SGHAT and CDR2 FQNNGV. Unmatched junction bases numbered 14, after V lost 4 bases and J lost 5 bases. The CDR3 bases are TGTGCCAGCAGCTCCCTTCGGAGCCCTGGACTAGCGGGGGACAATGAGCAGTTCTTC. It yields the protein CASSSLRSPGLAGDNEQFF.